These 14 T cell receptor beta chains were sequenced from one sample in a study of CD8+ T cells in alopecia areata. This sample's treatment: oral pan-JAK inhibitor, 5-10 mg twice daily. cDNA reverse transcribed from extracted RNA served as the sequencing template. Data came from immunoSEQ multiplex PCR; TCRdb stores just in-frame clones and leaves some out. The sample contains 70,000 or so clones, approximately 30% of which appear only once. The sample consisted of CD8+ T cells sorted from blood, taken at week 4, from a patient treated with tofacitinib. These receptors all stem from a human donor with alopecia areata.

The chain recombines TRBV28 with TRBJ1-5; no definite D call. V gave up 10 bases and J gave up 4 bases, with 17 bases separating them. This CDR3 is built from 14 residues. CDR1 is MDHEN, CDR2 SYDVKM, per germline. This CDR3 reads CATGRTGDNQPQHF. Written as DNA, the CDR3 is TGTGCCACTGGTAGAACCGGGGATAATCAGCCCCAGCATTTT.

This clone was found a few times. This chain's CDR3 is CSLRGLAGYNEQFF. DNA for the CDR3: TGCAGCTTGCGGGGCCTAGCGGGTTACAATGAGCAGTTCTTC. This chain connects TRBV29-1 to TRBJ2-1; 8 nucleotides line up with TRBD2. The length of the CDR3 is 14 residues. Germline V gene lookup returns CDR1 SQVTM and CDR2 ANQGSEA. The trim removed 8 bases at V and 4 bases at J, leaving 10 bases unmatched.

This clone rates as medium-sized. The chain carries TRBV4-1 and TRBJ2-2; TRBD1 matches at 7 bases. Germline CDR1 reads MGHRA; CDR2 reads YSYEKL. V gave up 0 bases and J gave up 7 bases; unmatched junction bases: 8. This CDR3 comprises 16 residues. In DNA, the CDR3 is TGCGCCAGCAGCCAAGAGGACAGGAATGGCGTCGGGGAGCTGTTTTTT. It encodes CASSQEDRNGVGELFF.

By sample share, this clone is medium-sized. This chain uses TRBV19 with TRBJ2-3; a possible D gene is TRBD2 (6 bases). The germline V and J ends were trimmed by 6 bases and 3 bases, with 13 bases remaining between them. Germline V gene sequence: CDR1 LNHDA, CDR2 SQIVND (reference sequence). CDR3 size: 14 residues. CDR3: CASSRTAGTDTQYF. The CDR3 nucleotides read TGTGCCAGTAGCCGAACCGCGGGGACAGATACGCAGTATTTT.

This chain connects TRBV29-1 to TRBJ2-2, with D perhaps matching TRBD1 (6 bases). The CDR3 is 16 residues long. V was pared by 7 bases and J by 4 bases, with 22 bases between. CDR1 is SQVTM, CDR2 ANQGSEA, per germline. The CDR3 reads CSATATGTLSTGELFF. The CDR3 region has the DNA TGCAGCGCAACCGCAACAGGGACGTTGTCCACCGGGGAGCTGTTTTTT.

The chain combines TRBV28 with TRBJ2-6; D may be TRBD1 (6 bases). V shed 2 bases and J shed 3 bases, with 11 bases lying between them. Germline CDR1 and CDR2: MDHEN and SYDVKM. The CDR3 loop spans 16 amino acids. The CDR3 DNA is TGTGCCAGCAGTTTAGCAGGGGCGGGTGGGGCCAACGTCCTGACTTTC. Encoded protein: CASSLAGAGGANVLTF.

The rearrangement joins TRBV4-1 to TRBJ1-2; a possible D gene is TRBD1 (6 bases). Germline values: CDR1 MGHRA, CDR2 YSYEKL. Trimming pared 4 bases from V and 6 bases from J, leaving 15 bases between. This CDR3 contains 14 residues. The DNA of the CDR3 is TGCGCCAGCAGCCTCGGCCTGGACAGAGATGGCTACACCTTC. Protein product: CASSLGLDRDGYTF.

In its sample, this clone was seen a few times. V gene TRBV27 combines with J gene TRBJ1-5, with no clear D. The germline V gene has CDR1 MNHEY and CDR2 SMNVEV (reference sequence). Deletions cut 4 bases from V and 7 bases from J, with 11 bases between. This CDR3 has 13 residues. The CDR3 nucleotides are TGTGCCAGCAGTTCGGCTACGGGCCAGCCCCAGCATTTT. It codes for CASSSATGQPQHF.

This chain uses TRBV29-1 with TRBJ1-2; 7 bases line up with TRBD1. CDR1 is SQVTM and CDR2 is ANQGSEA in the germline V gene. J lost 3 bases, V lost 5 bases, and 9 bases had no gene match. The CDR3 is 14 amino acids. This CDR3 reads CSVLNAGQDYGYTF. The CDR3 DNA sequence: TGCAGCGTTTTAAATGCAGGACAGGACTATGGCTACACCTTC.

The V and J genes are TRBV2 and TRBJ2-5; D possibly matches TRBD1 or TRBD2 (5 bases each). Germline lookup yields CDR1 SNHLY and CDR2 FYNNEI. V lost 11 bases to trimming and J lost 7 bases, with 17 bases between them. The CDR3 is 12 residues long. CDR3 sequence reads: CAVNWGSATQYF. The DNA for the CDR3 is TGTGCCGTGAACTGGGGGTCTGCGACCCAGTACTTC.

The rearrangement joins TRBV29-1 to TRBJ2-1; D is ambiguous. V lost 6 bases to trimming and J lost 10 bases, with 10 bases between them. The length of the CDR3 is 10 residues. CDR1 is SQVTM and CDR2 is ANQGSEA in the germline V gene. CDR3 nucleotides: TGCAGCGTCCCTCAGGCGGAGCAGTTCTTC. Protein product: CSVPQAEQFF.

This clone turned up a few times. The J gene is TRBJ2-4, the V gene TRBV4-1; perhaps TRBD1 as D (5 bases). Germline values: CDR1 MGHRA, CDR2 YSYEKL. CDR3 length: 16 residues. V was trimmed by 3 bases and J by 1 base, leaving 13 bases between them. The CDR3 loop is CASSQGQGEAKNIQYF. DNA of the CDR3: TGCGCCAGCAGCCAGGGGCAGGGTGAGGCCAAAAACATTCAGTACTTC.

This clone was seen more than once but under ten times. V is TRBV9 and J is TRBJ2-5; D call uncertain. The CDR3 runs 13 residues. Per germline, CDR1 SGDLS and CDR2 YYNGEE. Trimming took off 3 bases at V and 4 bases at J, with 10 bases between the two ends. The CDR3 here is CASSGGSGETQYF. In DNA form, the CDR3 reads TGTGCCAGCAGCGGGGGATCCGGAGAGACCCAGTACTTC.

The chain carries TRBV7-8 and TRBJ1-5; D not resolved. The CDR3 loop spans 12 amino acids. Germline V CDR1 and CDR2: SGHVS, FQNEAQ. Trimming cost V 2 bases and J 3 bases, with 2 bases left between them. The CDR3 sequence is CASSLYNQPQHF. The DNA of the CDR3 is TGTGCCAGCAGCTTATACAATCAGCCCCAGCATTTT. Supplemented by reference TRBV7-8 and TRBJ1-5, the full variable domain reads GAGVSQSPRYKVAKRGQDVALRCDPISGHVSLFWYQQALGQGPEFLTYFQNEAQLDKSGLPSDRFFAERPEGSVSTLKIQRTQQEDSAVYLCASSLYNQPQHFGDGTRLSIL.